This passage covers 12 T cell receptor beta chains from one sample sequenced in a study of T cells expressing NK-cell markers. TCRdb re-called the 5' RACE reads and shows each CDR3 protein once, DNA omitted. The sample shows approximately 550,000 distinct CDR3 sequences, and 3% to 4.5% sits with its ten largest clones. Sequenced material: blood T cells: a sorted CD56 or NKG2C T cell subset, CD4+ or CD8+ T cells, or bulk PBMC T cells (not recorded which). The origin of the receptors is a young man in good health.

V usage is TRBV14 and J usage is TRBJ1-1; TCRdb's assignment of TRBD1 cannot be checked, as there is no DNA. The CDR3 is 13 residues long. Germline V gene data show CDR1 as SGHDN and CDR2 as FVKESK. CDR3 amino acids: CASQVDRGTEAFF.

Here the CDR3 reads CASSDRGDTQYF. V usage is TRBV2 and J usage is TRBJ2-3. The germline CDR1 and CDR2 sequences are SNHLY and FYNNEI. The CDR3 runs 12 residues.

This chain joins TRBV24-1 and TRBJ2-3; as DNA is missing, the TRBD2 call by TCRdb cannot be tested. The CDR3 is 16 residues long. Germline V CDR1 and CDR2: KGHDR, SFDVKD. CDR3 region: CATSDRTSRSTDTQYF.

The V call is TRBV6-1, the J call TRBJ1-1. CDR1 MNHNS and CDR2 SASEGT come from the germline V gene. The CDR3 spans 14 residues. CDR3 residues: CASRELAMNTEAFF.

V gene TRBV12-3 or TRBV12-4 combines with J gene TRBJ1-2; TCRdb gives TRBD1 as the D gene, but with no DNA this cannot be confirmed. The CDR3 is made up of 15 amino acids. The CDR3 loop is CASSLAGDKNYGYTF.

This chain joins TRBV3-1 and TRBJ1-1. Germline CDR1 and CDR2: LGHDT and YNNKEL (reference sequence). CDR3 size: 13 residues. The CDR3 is CASSQLKNTEAFF.

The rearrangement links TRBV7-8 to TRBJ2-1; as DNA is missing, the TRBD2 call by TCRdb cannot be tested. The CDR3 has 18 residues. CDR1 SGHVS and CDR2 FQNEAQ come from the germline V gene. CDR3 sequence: CASSLLAGLQSSYNEQFF.

CDR3 sequence reads: CASSYSLSSDRGAQYF. V usage is TRBV6-5 and J usage is TRBJ2-5; TCRdb names TRBD1, which stays unverified in the absence of DNA. Germline loops: CDR1 MNHEY, CDR2 SVGAGI. This CDR3 spans 16 amino acids.

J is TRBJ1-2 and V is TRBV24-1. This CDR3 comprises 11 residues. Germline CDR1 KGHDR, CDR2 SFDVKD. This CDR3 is CATQSNYGYTF.

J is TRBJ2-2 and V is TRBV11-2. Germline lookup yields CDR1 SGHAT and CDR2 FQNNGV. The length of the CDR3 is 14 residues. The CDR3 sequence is CASSPTSLAGELFF.

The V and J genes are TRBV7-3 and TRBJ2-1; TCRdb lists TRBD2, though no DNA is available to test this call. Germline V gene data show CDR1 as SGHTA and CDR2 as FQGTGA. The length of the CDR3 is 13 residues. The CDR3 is CASSPGLSERQFF.

The CDR3 reads CATSRRERETQYF. The chain combines TRBV24-1 with TRBJ2-5. This CDR3 is 13 amino acids long. CDR1 is KGHDR and CDR2 is SFDVKD in the germline V gene.